A selection of T cell receptor beta chains follows, all from one sample in a study of T cell repertoires in cytomegalovirus infection. TCRdb independently ran MiXCR on the reads; one entry per CDR3 protein. The table includes about 400,000 distinct CDR3 sequences, roughly 18% detected once. Sequencing was performed on PBMCs. The receptor set was obtained from a human donor in good health (CMV status not recorded). Some clones in this sample may be carry-over from other donors' samples. The CDR3 runs from the conserved cysteine through the conserved F or W. Fields, in order: V gene, CDR3 protein.

TRBV4-2,CASSQPSRGSARLDNEQFF
TRBV29-1,CSAVGTGYEQYF
TRBV20-1,CSARDEARGFRRANEKLFF
TRBV6-1,CASRETGQGVYGYTF
TRBV7-2,CASSLADGYTEAFF
TRBV11-2,CASSRPGDEQFF
TRBV14,CASQGSGRSTEAFF
TRBV7-2,CASSSLKVTDTQYF
TRBV15,CATSTRDRENTEAFF
TRBV7-9,CASSSTVIHGYTF
TRBV7-2,CASSSIGLAAMGGETQYF
TRBV7-2,CASSLVRQDYGYTF
TRBV7-8,CASSLDPETQYF
TRBV5-6,CASSFRTGKNEFF
TRBV7-2,CASSFRGDEQFF
TRBV5-1,CASSLRTPETQYF
TRBV20-1,CSAGLTGTGDTQYF
TRBV7-2,CASSPVLVGYTF
TRBV7-6,CASRQGAGEQFF
TRBV7-2,CASSPFREVYEQYF
TRBV19,CASREGSSGANVLTF
TRBV4-3,CASSQVAGQNNEQFF
TRBV7-2,CASSSPLALAGVADTQYF
TRBV7-2,CASRPTGSYEQYF
TRBV20-1,CSARDRGNEQFF
TRBV3-1,CASSLSGIGTDTQYF
TRBV18,CASSPRVAGNTIYF
TRBV4-1,CASSQIQDGTEAFF
TRBV10-3,CAIGDNYGYTF
TRBV19,CASSPTRNSPLHF